Shown below are 9 T cell receptor beta chains from a single sample sequenced in a study of OX40 agonist ivuxolimab in advanced cancers. Sequencing was performed with immunoSEQ multiplex PCR; in TCRdb, only in-frame clones are kept and a portion is missing. The table shows about 76,000 clones, with roughly 86% occurring only once. The specimen comprised CD4+ or CD8+ T cells sorted from blood, sampled in a trial of the OX40 agonist ivuxolimab. The source is an adult with an advanced solid tumor such as melanoma, head and neck, liver or kidney cancer.

The chain carries TRBV19 and TRBJ2-3; 10 positions match TRBD1. CDR1 LNHDA and CDR2 SQIVND come from the germline V gene (reference sequence). This CDR3 comprises 13 residues. The trim removed 5 bases at V and 10 bases at J, leaving 6 bases unmatched. The CDR3 nucleotides are TGTGCCAGTAGTCGGACAGGGGGTCAGGCGCAGTATTTT. This gives the protein CASSRTGGQAQYF.

The chain is built from TRBV19 and TRBJ1-4; D call uncertain. V lost 5 bases and J 3 bases, leaving 13 bases between the germline ends. The germline V gene encodes CDR1 LNHDA and CDR2 SQIVND (reference sequence). The CDR3 spans 15 residues. This CDR3 is CASSAIHTSNEKLFF. CDR3 sequence (DNA): TGTGCCAGTAGTGCGATACATACCTCTAATGAAAAACTGTTTTTT.

The rearrangement links TRBV2 to TRBJ1-5; D possibly corresponds to TRBD1 (5 bases). Per the germline V gene, CDR1 is SNHLY and CDR2 is FYNNEI. There are 13 residues in the CDR3. Trimming pared 4 bases from V and 6 bases from J, leaving 10 bases between. The CDR3, as DNA: TGTGCCAGCAGTGGGCAGGGAAGTCAGCCCCAGCATTTT. Protein sequence: CASSGQGSQPQHF.

CDR3 protein: CASSISDSPNSPLHF. CDR3 DNA sequence: TGTGCCAGCAGCATTTCGGACAGCCCGAATTCACCCCTCCACTTT. The chain joins TRBV11-1 to TRBJ1-6, with a tentative D call TRBD1 (6 bases). V lost 5 bases and J lost 7, with 15 bases in between. The germline V gene encodes CDR1 SGHAT and CDR2 FQDESV (reference sequence). CDR3 size: 15 residues.

V and J are TRBV6-6 and TRBJ1-3; D is uncertain. The V gene lost 4 bases and the J gene lost 6 bases, with 10 bases spanning the gap. The CDR3 extends over 13 amino acids. Germline-derived CDR1 and CDR2 are MNHNY and SVGAGI (reference sequence). The CDR3 region has the DNA TGTGCCAGCAGTTTTACAAGCCAAAACACCATATATTTT. Its protein product is CASSFTSQNTIYF.

The rearrangement joins TRBV28 to TRBJ1-1; no clear D gene. V was clipped by 5 bases and J by 1 base, with 8 bases between them. From germline, CDR1 is MDHEN and CDR2 SYDVKM. This CDR3 comprises 13 residues. CDR3 sequence (DNA): TGTGCCAGCAGTCTCCTCCGGAACACTGAAGCTTTCTTT. Its translation: CASSLLRNTEAFF.

V and J are TRBV13 and TRBJ2-1; D is perhaps TRBD1 (6 bases). The CDR3 runs 15 residues. In germline, CDR1 is PRHDT, CDR2 FYEKMQ (reference sequence). V lost 5 bases and J lost 2, with 13 bases in between. The CDR3 spells CASSNDGQTYNEQFF. The CDR3 DNA follows: TGTGCCAGCAGCAACGACGGACAGACCTACAATGAGCAGTTCTTC. The variable domain in full, completed from reference TRBV13 and TRBJ2-1, reads AAGVIQSPRHLIKEKRETATLKCYPIPRHDTVYWYQQGPGQDPQFLISFYEKMQSDKGSIPDRFSAQQFSDYHSELNMSSLELGDSALYFCASSNDGQTYNEQFFGPGTRLTVL.

The table lists this clone with a count of one. The chain recombines TRBV7-7 with TRBJ2-7; D not certain. Germline CDR1 and CDR2: SSHAT and FNYEAQ (reference sequence). Trimming shortened V by 8 bases and J by 0 bases, and 17 bases separated the two germline ends. CDR3 size: 15 residues. CDR3 nucleotides: TGTGCCAGCTCTAGTGAGCTCACGAGCTCCTACGAGCAGTACTTC. Its protein product is CASSSELTSSYEQYF.

About this clone itself: This CDR3 is also generated by other DNA sequences in the sample. The chain is built from TRBV30 and TRBJ2-3; D remains unclear. The CDR3 length is 13 residues. CDR1 is GTSNPN and CDR2 is SVGIG in the germline V gene (reference sequence). V lost 4 bases to trimming and J lost 4 bases, with 12 bases between them. The CDR3 sequence is CAWTLRQPDTQYF. For the CDR3, the DNA is TGTGCCTGGACACTGAGGCAGCCAGATACGCAGTATTTT.